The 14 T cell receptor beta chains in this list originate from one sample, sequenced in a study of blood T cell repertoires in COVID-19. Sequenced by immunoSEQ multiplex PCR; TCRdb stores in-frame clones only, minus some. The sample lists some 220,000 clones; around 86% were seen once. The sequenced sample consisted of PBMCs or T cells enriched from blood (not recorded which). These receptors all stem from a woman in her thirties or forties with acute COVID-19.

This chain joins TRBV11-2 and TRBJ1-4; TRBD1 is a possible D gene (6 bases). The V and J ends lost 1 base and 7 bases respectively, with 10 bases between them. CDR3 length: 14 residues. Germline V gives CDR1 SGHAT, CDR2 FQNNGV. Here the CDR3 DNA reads TGTGCCAGCAGCTTAGTCCAGGGGATTGAAAAACTGTTTTTT. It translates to CASSLVQGIEKLFF.

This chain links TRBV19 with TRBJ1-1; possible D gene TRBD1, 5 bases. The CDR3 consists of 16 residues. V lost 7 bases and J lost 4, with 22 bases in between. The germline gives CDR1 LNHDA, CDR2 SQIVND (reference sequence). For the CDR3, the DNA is TGTGCCAGTATTCAGAGGATGGGACTTCAGGTCACTGAAGCTTTCTTT. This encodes CASIQRMGLQVTEAFF.

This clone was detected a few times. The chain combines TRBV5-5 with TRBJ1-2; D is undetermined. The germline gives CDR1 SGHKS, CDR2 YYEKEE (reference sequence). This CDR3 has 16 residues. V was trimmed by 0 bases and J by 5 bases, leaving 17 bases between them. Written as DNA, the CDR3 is TGTGCCAGCAGCTTGGTTCAGACCCCGTCCGGGTATGGCTACACCTTC. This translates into CASSLVQTPSGYGYTF. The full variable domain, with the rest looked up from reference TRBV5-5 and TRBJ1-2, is DAGVTQSPTHLIKTRGQQVTLRCSPISGHKSVSWYQQVLGQGPQFIFQYYEKEERGRGNFPDRFSARQFPNYSSELNVNALLLGDSALYLCASSLVQTPSGYGYTFGSGTRLTVV.

The chain's CDR3 is CASSVEGARGNTIYF. As DNA, the CDR3 is TGTGCCAGCAGCGTAGAGGGGGCGCGGGGAAACACCATATATTTT. This chain uses TRBV9 with TRBJ1-3; 7 bases align to TRBD1. This CDR3 spans 15 amino acids. V lost 0 bases and J lost 4; bases outside the gene matches: 4. Germline assignment: CDR1 SGDLS and CDR2 YYNGEE. The full variable domain, in which reference TRBV9 and TRBJ1-3 provide the parts outside the CDR3, is DSGVTQTPKHLITATGQRVTLRCSPRSGDLSVYWYQQSLDQGLQFLIQYYNGEERAKGNILERFSAQQFPDLHSELNLSSLELGDSALYFCASSVEGARGNTIYFGEGSWLTVV.

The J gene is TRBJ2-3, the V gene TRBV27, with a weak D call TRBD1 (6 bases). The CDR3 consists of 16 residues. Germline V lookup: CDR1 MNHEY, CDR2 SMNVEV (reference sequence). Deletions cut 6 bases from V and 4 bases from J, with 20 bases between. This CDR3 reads CASRRVGGGYADTQYF. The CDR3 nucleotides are TGTGCCAGCAGACGCGTAGGGGGTGGATATGCAGATACGCAGTATTTT.

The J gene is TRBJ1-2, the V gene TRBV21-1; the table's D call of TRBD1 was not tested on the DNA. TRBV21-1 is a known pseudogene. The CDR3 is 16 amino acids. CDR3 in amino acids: CASPLEGQRGNYGYTF. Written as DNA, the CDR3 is TGTGCCAGCCCCCTCGAGGGACAGCGTGGTAACTATGGCTACACCTTC.

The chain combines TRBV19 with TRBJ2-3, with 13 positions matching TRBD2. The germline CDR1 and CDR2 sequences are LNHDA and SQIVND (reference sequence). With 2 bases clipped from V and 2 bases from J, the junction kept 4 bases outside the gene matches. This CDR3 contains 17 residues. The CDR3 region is CASSIRTSGGFTDTQYF. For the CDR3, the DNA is TGTGCCAGTAGTATACGGACTAGCGGGGGTTTCACAGATACGCAGTATTTT.

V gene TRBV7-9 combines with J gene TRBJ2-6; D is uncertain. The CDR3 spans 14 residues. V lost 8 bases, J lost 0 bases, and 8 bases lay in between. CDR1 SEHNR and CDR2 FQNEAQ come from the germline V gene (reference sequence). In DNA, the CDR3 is TGTGCCAGCCACAGTTCCTCTGGGGCCAACGTCCTGACTTTC. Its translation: CASHSSSGANVLTF.

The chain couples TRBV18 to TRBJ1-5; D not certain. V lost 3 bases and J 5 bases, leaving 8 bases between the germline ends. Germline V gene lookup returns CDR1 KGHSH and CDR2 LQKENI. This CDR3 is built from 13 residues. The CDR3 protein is CASSPAEDQPQHF. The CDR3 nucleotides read TGTGCCAGCTCACCCGCTGAGGATCAGCCCCAGCATTTT.

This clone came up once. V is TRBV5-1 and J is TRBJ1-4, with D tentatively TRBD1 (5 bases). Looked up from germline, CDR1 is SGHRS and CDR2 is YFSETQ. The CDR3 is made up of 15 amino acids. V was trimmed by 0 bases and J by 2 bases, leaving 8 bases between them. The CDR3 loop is CASSLGGTTNEKLFF. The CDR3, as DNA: TGCGCCAGCAGCTTGGGGGGGACTACTAATGAAAAACTGTTTTTT.

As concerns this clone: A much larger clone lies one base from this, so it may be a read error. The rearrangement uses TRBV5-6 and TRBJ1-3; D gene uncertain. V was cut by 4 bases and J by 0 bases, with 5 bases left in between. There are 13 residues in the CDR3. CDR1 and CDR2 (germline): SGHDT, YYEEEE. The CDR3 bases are TGTGCCAGCAGCCCGTTCTCTGGAAACACCATATATTTT. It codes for CASSPFSGNTIYF. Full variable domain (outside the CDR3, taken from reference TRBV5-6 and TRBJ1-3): DAGVTQSPTHLIKTRGQQVTLRCSPKSGHDTVSWYQQALGQGPQFIFQYYEEEERQRGNFPDRFSGHQFPNYSSELNVNALLLGDSALYLCASSPFSGNTIYFGEGSWLTVV.

This chain's CDR3 is CASSGLTGELFF. The CDR3 nucleotides read TGTGCCAGTAGCGGCCTCACCGGGGAGCTGTTTTTT. This chain connects TRBV12-3 or TRBV12-4 to TRBJ2-2; TRBD2 is a possible D gene (6 bases). Trimming removed 9 bases from V and 4 bases from J, with 9 bases in between. The CDR3 runs 12 residues.

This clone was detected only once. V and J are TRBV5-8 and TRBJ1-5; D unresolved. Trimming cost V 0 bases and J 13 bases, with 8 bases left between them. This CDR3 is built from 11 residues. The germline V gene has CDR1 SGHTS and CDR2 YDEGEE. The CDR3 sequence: CASSLAGLQHF. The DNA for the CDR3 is TGTGCCAGCAGCTTGGCAGGCTTACAGCATTTT.

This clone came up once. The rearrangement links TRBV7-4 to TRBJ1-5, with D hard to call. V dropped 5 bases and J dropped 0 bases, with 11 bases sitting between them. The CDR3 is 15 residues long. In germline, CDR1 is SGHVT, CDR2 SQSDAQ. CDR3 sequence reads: CASSPAEYSNQPQHF. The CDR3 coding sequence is TGTGCCAGCAGCCCCGCGGAGTATAGCAATCAGCCCCAGCATTTT.